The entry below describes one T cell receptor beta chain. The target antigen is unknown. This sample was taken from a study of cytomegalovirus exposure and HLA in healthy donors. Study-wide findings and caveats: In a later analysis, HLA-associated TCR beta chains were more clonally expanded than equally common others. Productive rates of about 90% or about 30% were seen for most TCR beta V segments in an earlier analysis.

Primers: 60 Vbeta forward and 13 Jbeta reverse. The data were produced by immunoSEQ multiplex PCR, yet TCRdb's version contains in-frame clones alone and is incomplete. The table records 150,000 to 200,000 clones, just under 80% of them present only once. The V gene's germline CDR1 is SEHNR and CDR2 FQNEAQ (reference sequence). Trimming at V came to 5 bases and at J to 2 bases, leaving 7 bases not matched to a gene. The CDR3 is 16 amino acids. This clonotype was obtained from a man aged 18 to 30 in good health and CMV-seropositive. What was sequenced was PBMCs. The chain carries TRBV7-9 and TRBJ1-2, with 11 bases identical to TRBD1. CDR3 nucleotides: TGTGCCAGCAGCCTCGGACAGGGGGCGCTGAACTATGGCTACACCTTC. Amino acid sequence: CASSLGQGALNYGYTF. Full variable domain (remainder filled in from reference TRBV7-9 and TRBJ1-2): DTGVSQNPRHKITKRGQNVTFRCDPISEHNRLYWYRQTLGQGPEFLTYFQNEAQLEKSRLLSDRFSAERPKGSFSTLEIQRTEQGDSAMYLCASSLGQGALNYGYTFGSGTRLTVV.